The 29 T cell receptor beta chains below come from one sample, sequenced in a study of human T cells and chemical hapten exposure. From the RACE reads, TCRdb called clonotypes with MiXCR, one entry per CDR3 protein. The sample holds nearly 95,000 distinct CDR3 sequences, about 11% seen once. As for time point: patch test 2, 6 weeks after DPC sensitization. The treatment: therapeutic diphenylcyclopropenone sensitization with weekly scalp DPC. Sequenced material: whole blood, taken in connection with sensitization to the hapten diphenylcyclopropenone (DPC). The receptors come from a man aged 35-49 years with alopecia areata. Some clones in this sample may be carry-over from other donors' samples.

This clonotype has more than one count but fewer than ten. The chain recombines TRBV24-1 with TRBJ2-3; the D gene is possibly TRBD2 (6 bases). Germline values: CDR1 KGHDR, CDR2 SFDVKD. The CDR3 runs to 15 residues. The V end lost 4 bases, the J end lost 2 bases, and 12 bases lay between the germline ends. CDR3 in DNA: TGTGCCACCAGTGAGGAGGGGCCCTACACAGATACGCAGTATTTT. Its protein product is CATSEEGPYTDTQYF.

This clonotype has a count of ten or more. This rearrangement joins TRBV29-1 to TRBJ2-3, with D possibly TRBD2 on 5 matching bases. Germline V gene data show CDR1 as SQVTM and CDR2 as ANQGSEA. The CDR3 is made up of 15 amino acids. V lost 3 bases, J lost 0 bases, and 13 bases lay in between. The CDR3 loop is CSVDRAALSTDTQYF. Written as DNA, the CDR3 is TGCAGCGTTGATAGAGCGGCCCTTAGCACAGATACGCAGTATTTT.

With respect to this clonotype: The germline gene is not matched at one end of the junction; a read error may be the cause. The genes are TRBV10-3 and TRBJ2-3, with a weak D call TRBD2 (6 bases). The CDR3 sequence is 14 residues long. Germline CDR1 is ENHRY and CDR2 is SYGVKD. In DNA form, the CDR3 reads TGTGCCATCAGTGAGTCACGGGACGGACGTGGAGGGGATTTT. This translates into CAISESRDGRGGDF.

This chain uses TRBV6-5 with TRBJ2-5, with a tentative D call TRBD2 (6 bases). The V gene lost 6 bases and the J gene lost 2 bases, with 16 bases spanning the gap. This CDR3 has 15 residues. Germline values: CDR1 MNHEY, CDR2 SVGAGI. CDR3 residues: CASSSSLAVQETQYF. Here the CDR3 DNA reads TGTGCCAGCAGCTCTTCGTTAGCGGTACAAGAGACCCAGTACTTC.

The J gene is TRBJ2-7, the V gene TRBV10-3; 9 positions match TRBD2. Germline V gives CDR1 ENHRY, CDR2 SYGVKD. The CDR3 contains 14 residues. Trimming took 4 bases from V and 7 from J; bases not matched to a gene: 8. DNA for the CDR3: TGTGCCATCAGTGGTGTGCGGGAGGGCGGGGAGCAGTACTTC. Translation: CAISGVREGGEQYF.

The table lists this clonotype with many counts. V and J are TRBV29-1 and TRBJ1-1; maybe TRBD1 (5 bases). The V gene lost 7 bases and the J gene lost 4 bases, with 16 bases spanning the gap. The CDR3 has 13 residues. Germline V gives CDR1 SQVTM, CDR2 ANQGSEA. The CDR3: CSAGGQGGTEAFF. In DNA, the CDR3 is TGCAGCGCCGGAGGGCAGGGCGGCACTGAAGCTTTCTTT.

This rearrangement joins TRBV4-1 to TRBJ1-2, with D uncertain. V shed 0 bases and J shed 3 bases, with 8 bases lying between them. The CDR3 loop spans 14 amino acids. Germline V CDR1 and CDR2: MGHRA, YSYEKL. The CDR3 coding sequence is TGCGCCAGCAGCCAAGATGAACCTGACTATGGCTACACCTTC. This sequence encodes CASSQDEPDYGYTF.

The V gene is TRBV6-2 or TRBV6-3, the J gene TRBJ2-5, with D possibly matching TRBD2 (5 bases). Germline V gene data show CDR1 as MNHEY and CDR2 as SVGEGT. CDR3 length equals 17 residues. The V end lost 6 bases, the J end lost 5 bases, and 25 bases lay between the germline ends. The CDR3 sequence is CASSRGVMDGPQETQYF. The CDR3 DNA reads TGTGCCAGCAGCCGGGGAGTGATGGACGGCCCTCAGGAGACCCAGTACTTC.

This rearrangement joins TRBV20-1 to TRBJ1-2, with D uncertain. Per the germline V gene, CDR1 is DFQATT and CDR2 is SNEGSKA (reference sequence). The CDR3 is 13 amino acids. With 6 bases removed from V and 4 bases from J, the gap between germline ends came to 15 bases. The CDR3 region is CSAPPLGPYGYTF. The CDR3 coding sequence is TGCAGTGCACCCCCGTTGGGCCCCTATGGCTACACCTTC.

This clonotype was observed at least ten times. V and J are TRBV6-6 and TRBJ1-1; D gene ambiguous. CDR3 length equals 15 residues. Trimming shortened V by 11 bases and J by 1 base, and 20 bases separated the two germline ends. CDR1 is MNHNY and CDR2 is SVGAGI in the germline V gene (reference sequence). The CDR3 sequence: CAGHPRGVGNTEAFF. The CDR3 bases are TGTGCCGGCCATCCCCGTGGGGTTGGGAACACTGAAGCTTTCTTT.

Only a few counts were recorded for this clonotype. V usage is TRBV24-1 and J usage is TRBJ2-3; D gene uncertain. The CDR3 extends over 11 amino acids. The V and J ends lost 9 bases and 4 bases respectively, with 7 bases between them. The germline gives CDR1 KGHDR, CDR2 SFDVKD. The CDR3 sequence: CATRWSDTQYF. CDR3 DNA: TGTGCCACCCGGTGGTCAGATACGCAGTATTTT.

V usage is TRBV11-2 and J usage is TRBJ2-3; D perhaps matches TRBD2 (5 bases). This CDR3 has 16 amino acids. The germline V gene has CDR1 SGHAT and CDR2 FQNNGV. V was cut by 3 bases and J by 2 bases, with 15 bases left in between. The DNA for the CDR3 is TGTGCCAGCAGCTTTGGCTCGGAGCGGTACACAGATACGCAGTATTTT. Amino acids: CASSFGSERYTDTQYF.

The chain recombines TRBV23-1 with TRBJ2-2; TRBD1 agrees at 10 bases. TRBV23-1 is an open reading frame, and its role is uncertain. The CDR3 consists of 15 residues. Losses at the gene ends were 5 bases for V and 5 bases for J; bases not matched to a gene: 5. CDR3 loop: CASSKGTGETGELFF. As DNA, the CDR3 is TGCGCCAGCAGTAAAGGGACAGGGGAAACCGGGGAGCTGTTTTTT.

This clonotype was seen more than once but under ten times. The genes are TRBV27 and TRBJ2-1; TRBD2 aligns across 13 bases. The CDR3 runs to 15 residues. Trimming removed 9 bases from V and 2 bases from J; junction bases left unmatched: 4. Germline loops: CDR1 MNHEY, CDR2 SMNVEV (reference sequence). CDR3 amino acids: CASAGLAGAYNEQFF. CDR3 nucleotide sequence: TGTGCCAGTGCCGGACTAGCGGGGGCCTACAATGAGCAGTTCTTC.

This clonotype occurred many times. This chain links TRBV6-5 with TRBJ1-1; D is unclear. This CDR3 region has 15 residues. Between the trimmed V and J ends, which lost 2 bases and 4 bases, there was a span of 14 bases. Looked up from germline, CDR1 is MNHEY and CDR2 is SVGAGI. The CDR3 DNA reads as TGTGCCAGCAGTTACAGACTCTCAAGGAGCACTGAAGCTTTCTTT. Translated: CASSYRLSRSTEAFF.

This clonotype showed up just a few times. The gene calls are TRBV6-2 or TRBV6-3 and TRBJ1-5; D gene uncertain. Per the germline V gene, CDR1 is MNHEY and CDR2 is SVGEGT. CDR3 length equals 11 residues. Trimming took off 5 bases at V and 11 bases at J, with 10 bases between the two ends. CDR3 bases: TGTGCCAGCAGTGATGTAATCGCCCAGCATTTT. This sequence encodes CASSDVIAQHF.

The CDR3 is CASSFPSSDTQYF. For the CDR3, the DNA is TGTGCCAGCAGTTTTCCCAGCTCAGATACGCAGTATTTT. The rearrangement uses TRBV7-9 and TRBJ2-3; D uncertain. The CDR3 totals 13 residues. Trimming removed 6 bases at V and 4 bases at J, with 11 bases between. Germline assignment: CDR1 SEHNR and CDR2 FQNEAQ (reference sequence). Drawing the rest from reference TRBV7-9 and TRBJ2-3, the complete variable domain is DTGVSQNPRHKITKRGQNVTFRCDPISEHNRLYWYRQTLGQGPEFLTYFQNEAQLEKSRLLSDRFSAERPKGSFSTLEIQRTEQGDSAMYLCASSFPSSDTQYFGPGTRLTVL.

This clonotype occurred many times. The chain couples TRBV10-3 to TRBJ1-4; D is possibly TRBD1 (6 bases). CDR1 is ENHRY, CDR2 SYGVKD, per germline. This CDR3 contains 13 residues. V was shortened by 7 bases and J by 8 bases, with 14 bases between the two germline ends. CDR3 region: CAIKGQGSEKLFF. As DNA, the CDR3 is TGTGCCATCAAGGGCCAGGGGAGCGAAAAACTGTTTTTT.

This chain joins TRBV12-3 or TRBV12-4 and TRBJ2-5; D possibly corresponds to TRBD1 (6 bases). The V end was cut by 1 base, the J end by 3 bases, with 9 bases between. The CDR3 covers 14 residues. The chain's CDR3 is CASSLVGGKETQYF. CDR3 sequence (DNA): TGTGCCAGCAGTTTAGTAGGGGGAAAAGAGACCCAGTACTTC.

In its sample, this clonotype was seen a few times. The CDR3, as DNA: TGTGCCAGCAGTTTGGGGTGGAACACCGGGGAGCTGTTTTTT. Translated, it gives CASSLGWNTGELFF. The chain joins TRBV12-3 or TRBV12-4 to TRBJ2-2; D gene unclear. Trimming stripped 3 bases from V and 1 base from J, with 6 bases between. This CDR3 has 14 residues.

The chain uses TRBV6-5 and TRBJ2-7; possibly TRBD1 or TRBD2 for D (5 bases each). V gave up 2 bases and J gave up 9 bases, with 8 bases separating them. This CDR3 is 11 amino acids long. Germline values: CDR1 MNHEY, CDR2 SVGAGI. The CDR3 here is CASSYGGSQYV. In nucleotides, the CDR3 is TGTGCCAGCAGTTACGGGGGTTCGCAGTACGTC.

Ten or more counts support this clonotype. The V call is TRBV12-3 or TRBV12-4, the J call TRBJ1-4; D remains unclear. V lost 5 bases and J 7 bases, leaving 8 bases between the germline ends. The length of the CDR3 is 12 residues. The chain's CDR3 is CASSPEGEKLFF. The CDR3 coding sequence is TGTGCCAGCAGTCCCGAGGGTGAAAAACTGTTTTTT.

In this sample, this clonotype turned up a few times. The chain combines TRBV7-8 with TRBJ2-3; TRBD2 agrees at 8 bases. V was clipped by 5 bases and J by 11 bases; unmatched bases: 12. CDR1 SGHVS and CDR2 FQNEAQ come from the germline V gene. The CDR3 loop spans 14 amino acids. CDR3 bases: TGTGCCAGCAGCCCAGAGCTTAGCGGGACAAAGCAGTATTTT. It yields the protein CASSPELSGTKQYF.

This clonotype has at least ten counts. The V gene is TRBV4-1, the J gene TRBJ1-2; D is uncertain. The germline V gene encodes CDR1 MGHRA and CDR2 YSYEKL. V was trimmed by 7 bases and J by 3 bases, leaving 15 bases between them. There are 14 residues in the CDR3. As DNA, the CDR3 is TGCGCCAGCAACCCTCAGGCAGGTGACTATGGCTACACCTTC. As protein: CASNPQAGDYGYTF.

This clonotype was observed a few times. The CDR3 nucleotides read TGTGCCAGCAGCTTTACGAACACCGGGGAGCTGTTTTTT. Amino acids: CASSFTNTGELFF. The J gene is TRBJ2-2, the V gene TRBV7-9; no reliable D call. CDR1 and CDR2 from the germline V gene are SEHNR and FQNEAQ (reference sequence). CDR3 length: 13 residues. V lost 3 bases and J 0 bases, leaving 2 bases between the germline ends.

This chain connects TRBV18 to TRBJ2-5; D is unclear. The CDR3 has 12 residues. Trimming left V 3 bases short and J 0 bases short, with 2 bases between. Germline CDR1 is KGHSH and CDR2 is LQKENI. The CDR3 DNA reads TGTGCCAGCTCACCGAACCAAGAGACCCAGTACTTC. As protein: CASSPNQETQYF.

This clonotype has just a few counts. This chain connects TRBV7-9 to TRBJ1-4; D possibly corresponds to TRBD1 (6 bases). The CDR3 spans 15 residues. In germline, CDR1 is SEHNR, CDR2 FQNEAQ (reference sequence). V lost 5 bases and J lost 5, with 15 bases in between. CDR3 DNA sequence: TGTGCCAGCAGCGTTAGACAGGCCTGGAATGAAAAACTGTTTTTT. Translating gives CASSVRQAWNEKLFF.

This clonotype was observed a handful of times. The rearrangement links TRBV7-9 to TRBJ2-7; 7 bases fit TRBD2. Losses at the gene ends were 3 bases for V and 7 bases for J; bases not matched to a gene: 12. Germline V gene lookup returns CDR1 SEHNR and CDR2 FQNEAQ (reference sequence). The CDR3 is 15 residues long. This CDR3 reads CASSLAGVAGQEQYF. The DNA of the CDR3 is TGTGCCAGCAGCTTGGCGGGGGTGGCGGGGCAAGAGCAGTACTTC.

This clonotype was detected only a few times. V usage is TRBV5-4 and J usage is TRBJ1-1; D is undetermined. Trimming took 2 bases from V and 6 from J, leaving 11 bases between them. Germline assignment: CDR1 SGHNT and CDR2 YYREEE (reference sequence). The CDR3 consists of 13 residues. CDR3 region: CASSLVGRAEAFF. The CDR3 bases are TGTGCCAGCAGCTTAGTAGGGCGAGCTGAAGCTTTCTTT.